The 16 T cell receptor beta chains below come from one sample, sequenced in a study of shared clonotypes between healthy human individuals. Sequencing used immunoSEQ multiplex PCR; TCRdb keeps in-frame clones, though not all of them. The table has over 850,000 clones, around 78% seen once. The source material was memory CD4+ T cells from PBMCs. Documented subset: CD45RA-negative fraction. The receptors stem from a young man in good health. Some clones in this sample may be carry-over from other donors' samples.

The chain uses TRBV10-3 and TRBJ2-1; D remains unclear. This CDR3 is built from 16 residues. Germline values: CDR1 ENHRY, CDR2 SYGVKD. V gave up 11 bases and J gave up 0 bases, with 20 bases separating them. This CDR3 reads CAPKLSSWFSYNEQFF. The CDR3 region has the DNA TGTGCCCCGAAGCTCTCCTCTTGGTTCTCCTACAATGAGCAGTTCTTC.

The chain carries TRBV2 and TRBJ1-2, with D perhaps TRBD1 (6 bases). This CDR3 is built from 15 residues. V was shortened by 7 bases and J by 7 bases, with 22 bases between the two germline ends. Germline V gives CDR1 SNHLY, CDR2 FYNNEI. The CDR3 protein is CASNALQGDLFGYTF. The CDR3 DNA sequence: TGTGCCAGCAATGCCTTACAGGGTGACTTATTTGGCTACACCTTC.

This clone came up once. Being one base from a much bigger clone, this may be a read error. The chain uses TRBV30 and TRBJ2-1, with D possibly being TRBD1 or TRBD2 (5 bases each). From germline, CDR1 is GTSNPN and CDR2 SVGIG (reference sequence). V was shortened by 8 bases and J by 11 bases, with 16 bases between the two germline ends. This CDR3 spans 11 amino acids. The CDR3 loop is CAGTLWNKQFF. In nucleotides, the CDR3 is TGTGCCGGGACCCTTTGGAATAAGCAGTTCTTC. The full variable domain, its missing parts supplied by reference TRBV30 and TRBJ2-1, is SQTIHQWPATLVQPVGSPLSLECTVEGTSNPNLYWYRQAAGRGLQLLFYSVGIGQISSEVPQNLSASRPQDRQFILSSKKLLLSDSGFYLCAGTLWNKQFFGPGTRLTVL.

In its sample, this clone was seen once. V is TRBV29-1 and J is TRBJ2-7, with 8 positions matching TRBD1. Germline assignment: CDR1 SQVTM and CDR2 ANQGSEA. J gave up 4 bases and V 7 bases, and 6 bases lay outside the gene matches. The length of the CDR3 is 12 residues. The CDR3 sequence is CSALGQVYEQYF. Here the CDR3 DNA reads TGCAGCGCGCTGGGACAGGTATACGAGCAGTACTTC.

The sample holds a few counts of this clone. V and J are TRBV7-2 and TRBJ1-2; 7 bases are shared with TRBD1. The CDR3 runs to 16 residues. V lost 1 base and J lost 5; bases outside the gene matches: 10. From germline, CDR1 is SGHTA and CDR2 FQGNSA. The CDR3 DNA follows: TGTGCCAGCAGCTTAGTGAGGGGACAGCAAAAATATGGCTACACCTTC. As protein: CASSLVRGQQKYGYTF.

This rearrangement joins TRBV2 to TRBJ1-1; D call uncertain. The V gene lost 4 bases and the J gene lost 11 bases, with 14 bases spanning the gap. The CDR3 is made up of 12 amino acids. Per the germline V gene, CDR1 is SNHLY and CDR2 is FYNNEI. The CDR3 region has the DNA TGTGCCAGCAGTGTCGTACCGGGATACGCTTTCTTT. It yields the protein CASSVVPGYAFF.

The chain recombines TRBV11-2 with TRBJ2-3; 9 nucleotides line up with TRBD1. Looked up from germline, CDR1 is SGHAT and CDR2 is FQNNGV. V lost 5 bases and J lost 4; bases outside the gene matches: 10. The CDR3 has 16 amino acids. The CDR3 loop reads CASSRRNRGPPDTQYF. In DNA, the CDR3 is TGTGCCAGCAGCCGCCGGAACAGGGGGCCCCCAGATACGCAGTATTTT.

The chain's CDR3 is CASSFRDLREQFF. The CDR3 DNA reads as TGTGCCAGCAGCTTCCGGGACCTCAGAGAGCAGTTCTTC. This chain connects TRBV11-2 to TRBJ2-1; D assignment may be TRBD1 or TRBD2 (5 bases each). The germline gives CDR1 SGHAT, CDR2 FQNNGV. Trimming shortened V by 3 bases and J by 10 bases, and 13 bases separated the two germline ends. The CDR3 consists of 13 residues.

The chain carries TRBV28 and TRBJ1-1; D remains ambiguous. The CDR3 covers 15 residues. The ends were cut back, 1 base at V and 7 bases at J, with 16 bases in the middle. Germline loops: CDR1 MDHEN, CDR2 SYDVKM. The DNA of the CDR3 is TGTGCCAGCAGTTTATCTCTCACTTACCACCATGAAGCTTTCTTT. It translates to CASSLSLTYHHEAFF.

For the CDR3, the DNA is TGTGCCAGCAGCTCGGGACAGGGTCTTTCTGGCTACACCTTC. Its protein product is CASSSGQGLSGYTF. The V call is TRBV5-6, the J call TRBJ1-2, with 9 bases that match TRBD1. CDR3 length: 14 amino acids. Germline CDR1 reads SGHDT; CDR2 reads YYEEEE. Trimming took 3 bases from V and 7 from J; bases not matched to a gene: 7.

The chain recombines TRBV30 with TRBJ2-7, with 14 bases lining up with TRBD2. Germline CDR1 reads GTSNPN; CDR2 reads SVGIG (reference sequence). This CDR3 region has 16 residues. The CDR3 sequence: CARRLAGGKRTYEQYF. DNA for the CDR3: TGTGCGAGGAGACTAGCGGGAGGGAAGCGGACCTACGAGCAGTACTTC.

V and J are TRBV9 and TRBJ2-3, with 8 bases aligning to TRBD1. Germline trimming cut 3 bases from V and 6 bases from J; bases unmatched to any gene: 6. CDR3 length equals 14 residues. Germline CDR1 reads SGDLS; CDR2 reads YYNGEE. CDR3 DNA sequence: TGTGCCAGCAGCGGCCAGGGGGCATGGGATACGCAGTATTTT. This encodes CASSGQGAWDTQYF.

The V call is TRBV7-2, the J call TRBJ2-7, with 8 bases aligning to TRBD2. The length of the CDR3 is 16 residues. Unmatched junction bases numbered 13, after V lost 7 bases and J lost 2 bases. Germline V CDR1 and CDR2: SGHTA, FQGNSA. The CDR3 region is CASTSSVTSGPYEQYF. In nucleotides, the CDR3 is TGTGCCAGCACCTCAAGCGTCACTAGCGGACCCTACGAGCAGTACTTC.

The table lists this clone with a count of one. The V call is TRBV5-6, the J call TRBJ1-1, with TRBD1 matching over 7 bases. V shed 5 bases and J 4 bases; nucleotides not matched to a gene: 8. This CDR3 contains 14 residues. The germline V gene has CDR1 SGHDT and CDR2 YYEEEE. DNA of the CDR3: TGTGCCAGCAGTTGGGAGACAGGGAGCACTGAAGCTTTCTTT. Its protein product is CASSWETGSTEAFF.

V usage is TRBV4-3 and J usage is TRBJ2-3; 14 nucleotides match TRBD2. Germline values: CDR1 LGHNA, CDR2 YSLEER. The CDR3 totals 16 residues. The V and J ends lost 1 base and 6 bases, in that order; junction bases with no gene match: 3. The CDR3 reads CASSQGTSGRTDTQYF. CDR3 nucleotide sequence: TGCGCCAGCAGCCAAGGGACTAGCGGGAGGACGGATACGCAGTATTTT.

The chain carries TRBV28 and TRBJ2-2; tentatively, D is TRBD1 or TRBD2 (5 bases each). This CDR3 comprises 16 residues. V lost 5 bases and J lost 5, with 18 bases in between. The germline V gene has CDR1 MDHEN and CDR2 SYDVKM. The CDR3 is CASSPPGALGTGELFF. CDR3 nucleotide sequence: TGTGCCAGCAGTCCACCCGGGGCCCTAGGTACCGGGGAGCTGTTTTTT.